This T cell receptor beta chain was sequenced for a study of T cells in Graves' hyperthyroidism and ophthalmopathy. Regarding the study as a whole: The authors' 13 V-J model separated ophthalmopathy from stable hyperthyroidism. Ophthalmopathy prediction by the model preceded onset by a median about 6.8 months.

Hyperthyroidism in the patients, aged 18 to 65, was newly diagnosed and under 2 months in duration. PBMCs were collected from a 10 ml volume of fresh peripheral blood. RNA transcripts were the template for amplifying TCR beta CDR3 regions. HTBI primers were employed in a first-round RT-PCR of the TCR CDR3. Each CDR3 protein gets one entry after TCRdb re-called the multiplex PCR reads with MiXCR. The table includes approximately 870,000 distinct CDR3 sequences, 38% detected once. To note about this clonotype: What it binds is unknown.

The CDR3 sequence is 14 residues long. Trimming removed 5 bases at V and 5 bases at J, with 13 bases between. Per germline, CDR1 SEHNR and CDR2 FQNEAQ (reference sequence). The chain has TRBV7-9 and TRBJ1-5; D call uncertain. This clonotype was sampled from a man younger than 35 with Graves' hyperthyroidism. The specimen sequenced was blood. The CDR3 DNA reads TGTGCCAGCAGCCCCGATCCAGGATATCAGCCCCAGCATTTT. Amino acid sequence: CASSPDPGYQPQHF. Combining the CDR3 with reference TRBV7-9 and TRBJ1-5 gives the whole variable domain DTGVSQNPRHKITKRGQNVTFRCDPISEHNRLYWYRQTLGQGPEFLTYFQNEAQLEKSRLLSDRFSAERPKGSFSTLEIQRTEQGDSAMYLCASSPDPGYQPQHFGDGTRLSIL.